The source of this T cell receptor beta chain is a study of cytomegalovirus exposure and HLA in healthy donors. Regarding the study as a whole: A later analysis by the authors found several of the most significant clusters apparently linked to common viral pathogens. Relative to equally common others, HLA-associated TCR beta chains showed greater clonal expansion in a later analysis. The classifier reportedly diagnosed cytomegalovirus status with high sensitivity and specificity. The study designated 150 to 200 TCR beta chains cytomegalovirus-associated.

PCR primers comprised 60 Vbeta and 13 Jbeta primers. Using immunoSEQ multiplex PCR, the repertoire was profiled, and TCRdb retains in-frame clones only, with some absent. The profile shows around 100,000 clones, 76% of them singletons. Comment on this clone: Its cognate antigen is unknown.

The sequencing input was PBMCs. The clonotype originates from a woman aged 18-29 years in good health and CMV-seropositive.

The CDR3 DNA reads as TGTGCCGGGGCCCCGACTAGCGGAACAGATACGCAGTATTTT. It specifies CAGAPTSGTDTQYF. This sequence joins TRBV28 and TRBJ2-3; 9 nucleotides agree with TRBD2. CDR3 length: 14 residues. V shed 11 bases, J shed 3 bases, and the junction held 9 bases outside the gene matches. Looked up from germline, CDR1 is MDHEN and CDR2 is SYDVKM. The whole variable domain, remainder taken from reference TRBV28 and TRBJ2-3, is DVKVTQSSRYLVKRTGEKVFLECVQDMDHENMFWYRQDPGLGLRLIYFSYDVKMKEKGDIPEGYSVSREKKERFSLILESASTNQTSMYLCAGAPTSGTDTQYFGPGTRLTVL.